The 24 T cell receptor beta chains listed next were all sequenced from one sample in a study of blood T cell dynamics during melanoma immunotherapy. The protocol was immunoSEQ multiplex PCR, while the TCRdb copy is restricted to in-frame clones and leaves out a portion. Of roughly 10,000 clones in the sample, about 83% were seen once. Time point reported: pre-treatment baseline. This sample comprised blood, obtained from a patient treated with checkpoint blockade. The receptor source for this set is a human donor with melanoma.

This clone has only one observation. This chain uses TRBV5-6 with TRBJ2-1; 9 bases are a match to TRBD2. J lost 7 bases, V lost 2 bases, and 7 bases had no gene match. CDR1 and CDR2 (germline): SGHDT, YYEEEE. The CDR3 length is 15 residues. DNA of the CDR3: TGTGCCAGCAGCTTACCAGGACTAGCGAGGAATGAGCAGTTCTTC. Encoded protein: CASSLPGLARNEQFF.

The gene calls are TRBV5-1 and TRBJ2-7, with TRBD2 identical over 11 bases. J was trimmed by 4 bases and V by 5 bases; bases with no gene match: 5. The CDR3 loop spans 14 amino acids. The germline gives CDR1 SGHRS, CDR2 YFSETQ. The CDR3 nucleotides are TGCGCCAGCAGTGCTAGCGGGGGGCTTTACGAGCAGTACTTC. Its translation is CASSASGGLYEQYF.

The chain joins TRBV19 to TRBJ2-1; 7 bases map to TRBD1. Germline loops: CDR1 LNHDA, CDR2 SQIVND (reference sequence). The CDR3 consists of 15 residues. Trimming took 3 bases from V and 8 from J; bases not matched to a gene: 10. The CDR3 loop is CASSIDRVGSDEQFF. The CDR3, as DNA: TGTGCCAGTAGTATCGACAGGGTTGGTAGCGATGAGCAGTTCTTC.

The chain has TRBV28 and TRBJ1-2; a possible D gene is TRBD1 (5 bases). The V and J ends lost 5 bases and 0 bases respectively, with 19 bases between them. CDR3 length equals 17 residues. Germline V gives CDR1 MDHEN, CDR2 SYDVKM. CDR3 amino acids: CASSPPRAGIPNYGYTF. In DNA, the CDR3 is TGTGCCAGCAGTCCGCCCAGGGCGGGGATCCCTAACTATGGCTACACCTTC.

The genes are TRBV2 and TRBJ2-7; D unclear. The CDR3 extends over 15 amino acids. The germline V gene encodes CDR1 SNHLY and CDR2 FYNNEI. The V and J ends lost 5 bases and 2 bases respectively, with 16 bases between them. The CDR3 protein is CASSPLVGAPYEQYF. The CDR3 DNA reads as TGTGCCAGCAGTCCCCTCGTTGGCGCTCCCTACGAGCAGTACTTC.

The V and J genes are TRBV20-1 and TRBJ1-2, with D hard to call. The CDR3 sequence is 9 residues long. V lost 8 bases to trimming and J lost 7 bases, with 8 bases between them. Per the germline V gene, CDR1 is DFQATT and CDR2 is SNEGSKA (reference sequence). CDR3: CSRFPGYTF. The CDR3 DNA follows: TGCAGTAGATTCCCTGGCTACACCTTC.

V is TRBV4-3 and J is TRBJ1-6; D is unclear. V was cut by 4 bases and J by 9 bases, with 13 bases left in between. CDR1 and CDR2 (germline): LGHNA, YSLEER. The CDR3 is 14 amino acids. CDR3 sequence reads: CASSPTLEGSPLHF. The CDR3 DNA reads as TGCGCCAGCAGCCCAACCCTAGAGGGTTCACCCCTCCACTTT.

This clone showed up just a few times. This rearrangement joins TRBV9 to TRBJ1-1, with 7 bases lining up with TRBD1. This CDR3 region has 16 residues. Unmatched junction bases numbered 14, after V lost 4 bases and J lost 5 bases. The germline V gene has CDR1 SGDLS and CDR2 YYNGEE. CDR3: CASSRFWTGRGTEAFF. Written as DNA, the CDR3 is TGTGCCAGCAGCCGATTTTGGACAGGTCGAGGGACTGAAGCTTTCTTT.

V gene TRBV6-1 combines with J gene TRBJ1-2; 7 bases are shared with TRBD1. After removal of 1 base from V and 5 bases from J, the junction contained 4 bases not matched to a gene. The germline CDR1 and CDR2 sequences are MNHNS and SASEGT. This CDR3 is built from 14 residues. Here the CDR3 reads CASSEGDSLYGYTF. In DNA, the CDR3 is TGTGCCAGCAGTGAAGGGGACAGCTTGTATGGCTACACCTTC.

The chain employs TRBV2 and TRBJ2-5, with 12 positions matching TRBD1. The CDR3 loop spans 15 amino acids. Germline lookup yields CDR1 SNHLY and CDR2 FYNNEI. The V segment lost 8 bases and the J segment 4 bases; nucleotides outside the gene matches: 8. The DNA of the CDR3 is TGTGCCAGCGCCAAGCGGGACAGGGGGCTAGAGACCCAGTACTTC. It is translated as CASAKRDRGLETQYF.

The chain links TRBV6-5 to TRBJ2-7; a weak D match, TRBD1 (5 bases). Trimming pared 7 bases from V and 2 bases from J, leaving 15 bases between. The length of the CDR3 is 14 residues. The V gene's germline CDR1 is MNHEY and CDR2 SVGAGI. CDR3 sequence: CASIRGTPPYEQYF. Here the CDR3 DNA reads TGTGCCAGCATAAGGGGAACACCACCCTACGAGCAGTACTTC.

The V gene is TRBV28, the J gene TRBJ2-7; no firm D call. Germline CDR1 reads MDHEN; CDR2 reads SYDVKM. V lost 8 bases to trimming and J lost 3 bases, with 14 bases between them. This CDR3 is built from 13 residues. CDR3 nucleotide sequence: TGTGCCAGCGAGGACCGGGCCTTCTACGAGCAGTACTTC. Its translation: CASEDRAFYEQYF.

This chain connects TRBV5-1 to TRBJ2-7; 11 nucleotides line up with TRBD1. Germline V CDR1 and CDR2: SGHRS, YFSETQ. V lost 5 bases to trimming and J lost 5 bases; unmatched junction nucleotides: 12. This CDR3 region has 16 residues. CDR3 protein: CASSSLLGQGANEQYF. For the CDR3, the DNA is TGCGCCAGCAGTTCCCTTCTCGGACAGGGGGCTAACGAGCAGTACTTC.

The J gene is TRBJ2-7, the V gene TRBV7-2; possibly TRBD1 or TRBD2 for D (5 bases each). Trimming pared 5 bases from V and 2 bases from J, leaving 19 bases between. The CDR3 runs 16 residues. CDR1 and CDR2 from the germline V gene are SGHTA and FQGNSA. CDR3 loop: CASSPLSRRGAYEQYF. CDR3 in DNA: TGTGCCAGCAGCCCCCTTTCACGCCGAGGGGCCTACGAGCAGTACTTC.

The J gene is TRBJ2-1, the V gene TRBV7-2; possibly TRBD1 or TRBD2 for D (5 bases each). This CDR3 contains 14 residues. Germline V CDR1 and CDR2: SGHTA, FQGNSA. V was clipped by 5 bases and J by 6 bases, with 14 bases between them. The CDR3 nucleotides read TGTGCCAGCAGCCTGGTGCGTGGGGGCAATGAGCAGTTCTTC. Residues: CASSLVRGGNEQFF.

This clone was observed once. The DNA of the CDR3 is TGTGCCAGCAGCTTAAGTGGTAGTCCGGGAGAGCAGTACTTC. Amino acid sequence: CASSLSGSPGEQYF. The chain is built from TRBV7-6 and TRBJ2-7; D possibly corresponds to TRBD2 (5 bases). Looked up from germline, CDR1 is SGHVS and CDR2 is FNYEAQ. Trimming cost V 2 bases and J 7 bases, with 15 bases left between them. The CDR3 contains 14 residues.

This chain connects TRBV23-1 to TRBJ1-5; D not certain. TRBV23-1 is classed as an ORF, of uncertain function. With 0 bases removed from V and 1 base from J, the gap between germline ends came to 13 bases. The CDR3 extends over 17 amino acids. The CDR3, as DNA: TGCGCCAGCAGTCAATCGAAGCCAGGCTCGAGCAATCAGCCCCAGCATTTT. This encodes CASSQSKPGSSNQPQHF.

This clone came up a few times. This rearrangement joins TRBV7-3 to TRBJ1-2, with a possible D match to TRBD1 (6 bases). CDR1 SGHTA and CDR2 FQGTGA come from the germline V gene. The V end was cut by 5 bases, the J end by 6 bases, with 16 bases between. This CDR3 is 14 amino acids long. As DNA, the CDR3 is TGTGCCAGCAGCCCCACGGGGGCCGCGAATGGCTACACCTTC. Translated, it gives CASSPTGAANGYTF.

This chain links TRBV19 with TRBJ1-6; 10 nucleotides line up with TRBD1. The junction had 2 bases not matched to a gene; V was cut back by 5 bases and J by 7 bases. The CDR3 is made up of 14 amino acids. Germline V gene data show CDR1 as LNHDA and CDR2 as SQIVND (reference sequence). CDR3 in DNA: TGTGCCAGTAGTTGGGGACAGGGGAATTCACCCCTCCACTTT. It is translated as CASSWGQGNSPLHF. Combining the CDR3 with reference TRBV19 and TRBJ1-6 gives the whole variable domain DGGITQSPKYLFRKEGQNVTLSCEQNLNHDAMYWYRQDPGQGLRLIYYSQIVNDFQKGDIAEGYSVSREKKESFPLTVTSAQKNPTAFYLCASSWGQGNSPLHFGNGTRLTVT.

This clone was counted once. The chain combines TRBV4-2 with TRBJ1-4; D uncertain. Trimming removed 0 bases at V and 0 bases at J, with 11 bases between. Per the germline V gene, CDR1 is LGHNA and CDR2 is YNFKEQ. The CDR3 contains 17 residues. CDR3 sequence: CASSQDPEAATNEKLFF. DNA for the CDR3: TGTGCCAGCAGCCAAGATCCAGAAGCCGCAACTAATGAAAAACTGTTTTTT.

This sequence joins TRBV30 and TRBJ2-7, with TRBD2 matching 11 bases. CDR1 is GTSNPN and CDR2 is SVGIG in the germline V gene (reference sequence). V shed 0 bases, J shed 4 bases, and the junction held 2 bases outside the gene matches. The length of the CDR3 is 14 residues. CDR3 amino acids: CAWSVLAGVYEQYF. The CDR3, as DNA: TGTGCCTGGAGTGTACTAGCGGGGGTATACGAGCAGTACTTC.

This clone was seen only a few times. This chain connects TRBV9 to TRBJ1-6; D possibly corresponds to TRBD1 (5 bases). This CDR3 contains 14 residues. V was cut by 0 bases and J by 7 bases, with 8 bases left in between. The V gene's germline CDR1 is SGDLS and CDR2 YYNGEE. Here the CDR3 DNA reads TGTGCCAGCAGCGTAGGGGGGTCGAATTCACCCCTCCACTTT. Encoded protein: CASSVGGSNSPLHF.

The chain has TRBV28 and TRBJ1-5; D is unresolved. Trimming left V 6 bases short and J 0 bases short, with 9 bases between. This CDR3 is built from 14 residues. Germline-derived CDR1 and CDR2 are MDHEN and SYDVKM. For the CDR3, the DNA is TGTGCCAGCAGCAGTGGTCATAGCAATCAGCCCCAGCATTTT. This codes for CASSSGHSNQPQHF.

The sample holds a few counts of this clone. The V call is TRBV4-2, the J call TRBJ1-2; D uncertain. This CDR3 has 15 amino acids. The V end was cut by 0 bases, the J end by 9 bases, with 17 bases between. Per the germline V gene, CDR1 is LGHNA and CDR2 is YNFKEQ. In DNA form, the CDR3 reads TGTGCCAGCAGCCAAGATAAGGAGTCAACCCGGAGCTACACCTTC. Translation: CASSQDKESTRSYTF.